The 27 T cell receptor beta chains below all came from one sample that was sequenced in a study of early T cells in non-severe SARS-CoV-2 infection. MiXCR, applied by TCRdb to the 5' RACE reads, yields one record per CDR3 protein. The sample carries over 30,000 distinct CDR3 sequences, 7% to 7.5% recorded once. This sample comprised whole blood, obtained at baseline. Receptors originate from an adult who was a healthcare worker with PCR-confirmed SARS-CoV-2 infection or an uninfected control (not recorded which).

This clonotype showed up just a few times. V gene TRBV18 combines with J gene TRBJ2-7; D gene ambiguous. CDR3 size: 13 residues. Germline-derived CDR1 and CDR2 are KGHSH and LQKENI. The germline V and J ends were trimmed by 3 bases and 6 bases, with 12 bases remaining between them. The CDR3 region is CASSPSDTREQYV. The CDR3 DNA reads TGTGCCAGCTCACCGTCCGACACGCGCGAGCAGTACGTC.

This clonotype was counted between two and nine times. This chain links TRBV27 with TRBJ2-2; TRBD2 aligns across 7 bases. Trimming removed 5 bases from V and 6 bases from J; junction bases left unmatched: 18. CDR1 and CDR2 from the germline V gene are MNHEY and SMNVEV (reference sequence). The CDR3 has 18 amino acids. DNA of the CDR3: TGTGCCAGCAGTACCTGGGACTACAGCGCCCCTCATCCCGGGGAGCTGTTTTTT. Its protein is CASSTWDYSAPHPGELFF.

This rearrangement joins TRBV7-9 to TRBJ1-1; no definite D call. V lost 1 base to trimming and J lost 3 bases, with 12 bases between them. This CDR3 region has 15 residues. Looked up from germline, CDR1 is SEHNR and CDR2 is FQNEAQ (reference sequence). CDR3: CASSLGTLRYTEAFF. The CDR3 nucleotides read TGTGCCAGCAGCTTAGGTACCTTGCGGTACACTGAAGCTTTCTTT.

This clonotype was counted at least ten times. The genes are TRBV6-6 and TRBJ2-6, with unresolved D. This CDR3 is 14 amino acids long. Trimming removed 4 bases at V and 1 base at J, with 5 bases between. Germline lookup yields CDR1 MNHNY and CDR2 SVGAGI (reference sequence). CDR3 nucleotide sequence: TGTGCCAGCAGTTCAGATTCTGGGGCCAACGTCCTGACTTTC. Residues: CASSSDSGANVLTF.

This clonotype was detected ten times or more. The rearrangement uses TRBV24-1 and TRBJ1-1; D might be TRBD1 (5 bases). Trimming left V 2 bases short and J 10 bases short, with 16 bases between. CDR1 is KGHDR, CDR2 SFDVKD, per germline. The CDR3 has 14 residues. CDR3 loop: CATSDSGLQERAFF. The CDR3, as DNA: TGTGCCACCAGTGATTCGGGACTTCAGGAACGAGCTTTCTTT.

Relative to its sample, this clonotype is medium-sized. The chain joins TRBV7-2 to TRBJ2-7; 10 nucleotides agree with TRBD2. After removal of 3 bases from V and 1 base from J, the junction contained 3 bases not matched to a gene. The CDR3 spans 15 residues. Per the germline V gene, CDR1 is SGHTA and CDR2 is FQGNSA. The CDR3 here is CASSLLAGVSYEQYF. DNA for the CDR3: TGTGCCAGCAGCTTGCTAGCGGGAGTATCCTACGAGCAGTACTTC.

This clonotype has a count of ten or more. The chain couples TRBV10-3 to TRBJ2-1, with D perhaps TRBD1 or TRBD2 (6 bases each). Germline CDR1 is ENHRY and CDR2 is SYGVKD. V lost 10 bases to trimming and J lost 8 bases, with 24 bases between them. This CDR3 has 15 residues. The CDR3 DNA follows: TGTGCCACCCTCAACAGGGACTCGTTGGGTGATGAGCAGTTCTTC. Translation gives CATLNRDSLGDEQFF.

The gene calls are TRBV7-2 and TRBJ2-3, with TRBD2 matching 10 bases. This CDR3 contains 16 residues. The germline CDR1 and CDR2 sequences are SGHTA and FQGNSA. V trimming: 5 bases; J trimming: 6 bases; junction bases outside the gene matches: 11. CDR3 amino acids: CASSLRAGGYSDTQYF. CDR3 coding DNA: TGTGCCAGCAGCCTTAGAGCGGGAGGGTATTCGGATACGCAGTATTTT.

This rearrangement joins TRBV12-3 or TRBV12-4 to TRBJ2-7, with D hard to call. The CDR3 is made up of 12 amino acids. V was clipped by 5 bases and J by 3 bases, with 8 bases between them. This chain's CDR3 is CASSVKGYEQYV. As DNA, the CDR3 is TGTGCCAGCAGTGTAAAGGGCTACGAGCAGTACGTC.

The rearrangement joins TRBV11-2 to TRBJ1-2, with D maybe TRBD1 (5 bases). Germline V gene sequence: CDR1 SGHAT, CDR2 FQNNGV. The CDR3 spans 14 residues. The germline V and J ends were trimmed by 1 base and 3 bases, with 9 bases remaining between them. The CDR3 DNA is TGTGCCAGCAGCTTAGGGGTAGGGGACTATGGCTACACCTTC. Translation: CASSLGVGDYGYTF.

This clonotype was seen more than once but under ten times. The chain links TRBV28 to TRBJ2-1, with unresolved D. From germline, CDR1 is MDHEN and CDR2 SYDVKM. With 3 bases removed from V and 4 bases from J, the gap between germline ends came to 19 bases. The CDR3 is 17 amino acids. The CDR3 region has the DNA TGTGCCAGCAGTTTTAGGGTAGGAGACCCGAGATACAATGAGCAGTTCTTC. Residues: CASSFRVGDPRYNEQFF.

At least ten counts were recorded for this clonotype. The V gene is TRBV6-5, the J gene TRBJ2-7; D not resolved. Trimming took 2 bases from V and 6 from J, leaving 8 bases between them. In germline, CDR1 is MNHEY, CDR2 SVGAGI. The CDR3 is 12 residues long. CDR3 nucleotide sequence: TGTGCCAGCAGTTACGGTGGCGTCGAGCAGTACTTC. Encoded protein: CASSYGGVEQYF.

This clonotype has a count of ten or more. V gene TRBV30 combines with J gene TRBJ2-3; TRBD2 agrees at 7 bases. The V segment lost 4 bases and the J segment 1 base; nucleotides outside the gene matches: 5. Germline assignment: CDR1 GTSNPN and CDR2 SVGIG (reference sequence). The CDR3 totals 14 residues. CDR3 residues: CAWTSGSGTDTQYF. The CDR3 DNA reads TGTGCCTGGACTAGCGGAAGCGGCACAGATACGCAGTATTTT.

This clonotype has a count of ten or more. This chain uses TRBV7-3 with TRBJ2-3; a weak D match, TRBD2 (6 bases). V was pared by 4 bases and J by 0 bases, with 8 bases between. The CDR3 consists of 14 residues. Germline V gene data show CDR1 as SGHTA and CDR2 as FQGTGA. CDR3: CASSSSGSTDTQYF. CDR3 sequence (DNA): TGTGCCAGCAGCTCCAGCGGGAGCACAGATACGCAGTATTTT.

This clonotype came up many times. V is TRBV6-2 or TRBV6-3 and J is TRBJ1-1; D is possibly TRBD1 (5 bases). Per germline, CDR1 MNHEY and CDR2 SVGEGT. V was clipped by 10 bases and J by 1 base, with 13 bases between them. The CDR3 is made up of 13 amino acids. CDR3 amino acids: CATSPGKNTEAFF. The CDR3, as DNA: TGTGCCACCTCGCCAGGGAAGAACACTGAAGCTTTCTTT.

The J gene is TRBJ2-1, the V gene TRBV12-3 or TRBV12-4; weak D call: TRBD2 (5 bases). The CDR3 has 12 amino acids. The ends were cut back, 3 bases at V and 5 bases at J, with 5 bases in the middle. The CDR3 protein is CASSLRDNEQFF. As DNA, the CDR3 is TGTGCCAGCAGTTTGAGGGACAATGAGCAGTTCTTC.

The V gene is TRBV20-1, the J gene TRBJ1-1, with D perhaps matching TRBD1 (5 bases). From germline, CDR1 is DFQATT and CDR2 SNEGSKA (reference sequence). CDR3 length: 14 residues. CDR3 residues: CRVTGSIWETEAFF. Written as DNA, the CDR3 is TGCAGGGTAACAGGTTCCATTTGGGAGACTGAAGCTTTCTTT.

The chain uses TRBV6-1 and TRBJ2-1; tentative D call: TRBD2 (5 bases). The germline CDR1 and CDR2 sequences are MNHNS and SASEGT. The V end lost 5 bases, the J end lost 2 bases, and 7 bases lay between the germline ends. The CDR3 is 13 residues long. CDR3 nucleotides: TGTGCCAGCAGTACACTAGCCTACAATGAGCAGTTCTTC. Translation: CASSTLAYNEQFF.

This clonotype was detected many times. V and J are TRBV4-3 and TRBJ2-4; 12 bases map to TRBD1. Looked up from germline, CDR1 is LGHNA and CDR2 is YSLEER. Trimming removed 3 bases from V and 3 bases from J; junction bases left unmatched: 9. The CDR3 has 18 residues. The CDR3 reads CASSQGTGGLVGKNIQYF. The CDR3 DNA follows: TGCGCCAGCAGCCAGGGGACAGGGGGCTTGGTCGGCAAAAACATTCAGTACTTC.

This clonotype was counted at least ten times. The CDR3 loop reads CASSFGLPGGQETQYF. CDR3 DNA sequence: TGTGCCAGCAGCTTTGGACTGCCGGGTGGGCAGGAGACCCAGTACTTC. The V and J genes are TRBV5-5 and TRBJ2-5, with D maybe TRBD2 (5 bases). CDR1 and CDR2 from the germline V gene are SGHKS and YYEKEE (reference sequence). Trimming left V 2 bases short and J 5 bases short, with 19 bases between. The CDR3 sequence is 16 residues long.

This clonotype was counted ten times or more. The chain employs TRBV28 and TRBJ2-7; D is possibly TRBD2 (5 bases). Germline CDR1 MDHEN, CDR2 SYDVKM. This CDR3 is 14 amino acids long. With 5 bases removed from V and 2 bases from J, the gap between germline ends came to 13 bases. The CDR3 spells CASSLPGITYEQYF. DNA of the CDR3: TGTGCCAGCAGTCTCCCCGGGATAACCTACGAGCAGTACTTC.

This clonotype was counted at least ten times. The chain joins TRBV18 to TRBJ2-1; 8 nucleotides agree with TRBD1. The germline CDR1 and CDR2 sequences are KGHSH and LQKENI. The CDR3 consists of 14 residues. V trimming: 5 bases; J trimming: 9 bases; junction bases outside the gene matches: 9. For the CDR3, the DNA is TGTGCCAGCTCAGGCTCGGACAGGGTTCTTGAGCAGTTCTTC. This codes for CASSGSDRVLEQFF.

This clonotype was seen many times. V and J are TRBV19 and TRBJ1-2; no clear D. The germline V and J ends were trimmed by 3 bases and 0 bases, with 11 bases remaining between them. Germline values: CDR1 LNHDA, CDR2 SQIVND (reference sequence). CDR3 size: 15 residues. The CDR3 DNA reads TGTGCCAGTAGTATCGCCGTCGGCTCTAACTATGGCTACACCTTC. As protein: CASSIAVGSNYGYTF.

The CDR3 spells CATSKGTEYNEQFF. The CDR3, as DNA: TGTGCCACCAGCAAGGGGACAGAATACAATGAGCAGTTCTTC. The chain uses TRBV15 and TRBJ2-1; 7 bases match TRBD1. The V gene end was trimmed by 4 bases and the J gene end by 4 bases; junction bases not matched to a gene: 4. Germline V CDR1 and CDR2: LNHNV, YYDKDF (reference sequence). This CDR3 region has 14 residues.

V gene TRBV28 combines with J gene TRBJ2-3; D perhaps matches TRBD2 (6 bases). The V and J ends lost 9 bases and 2 bases respectively, with 15 bases between them. The CDR3 length is 14 residues. The germline V gene encodes CDR1 MDHEN and CDR2 SYDVKM. The CDR3 reads CASRGDLFTDTQYF. As DNA, the CDR3 is TGTGCCAGTCGCGGGGACTTATTCACAGATACGCAGTATTTT.

This chain uses TRBV6-2 or TRBV6-3 with TRBJ2-5; D remains ambiguous. The CDR3 is 12 amino acids. The V gene's germline CDR1 is MNHEY and CDR2 SVGEGT. Trimming shortened V by 5 bases and J by 4 bases, and 8 bases separated the two germline ends. The CDR3 spells CASSLRVETQYF. The CDR3 coding sequence is TGTGCCAGCAGTCTACGAGTAGAGACCCAGTACTTC.

This clonotype was detected only a few times. This chain connects TRBV10-3 to TRBJ1-2; tentative D call: TRBD1 (5 bases). CDR1 ENHRY and CDR2 SYGVKD come from the germline V gene. V was trimmed by 6 bases and J by 5 bases, leaving 16 bases between them. This CDR3 contains 14 residues. The CDR3 reads CAISPGREFYGYTF. The CDR3 DNA follows: TGTGCCATCAGCCCGGGGCGGGAGTTTTATGGCTACACCTTC.